Reported below is one T cell receptor beta chain. This clone may be a read error of a much larger clone one base away. Each cDNA got a UMI-containing oligo ligated at its 3' end. The first PCR ran about 4 cycles with an equimolar RC1.1 and RC1.2 beta primer mix. TCRdb passed the UMI-ligation and nested PCR reads through MiXCR, listing each CDR3 protein once. The sample yields tens of thousands of distinct CDR3 sequences, approximately 13% seen once. Germline CDR1 SGHVS, CDR2 FNYEAQ. This CDR3 is 16 amino acids long. This sample was taken from a study of quantifying T cell responses using KT2 cells. The overall study: RNA was reverse transcribed with TCR alpha and beta constant-region primers.

This TCR derives from a human donor. Sequenced input: PBMCs spiked with cells of the T cell clone KT2. The chain combines TRBV7-6 with TRBJ2-2; tentatively, D is TRBD1 (5 bases). CDR3 residues: CVSSLTVSLDTGELFF. The CDR3, as DNA: TGTGTCAGCAGCTTGACAGTTTCGTTGGACACCGGGGAGCTGTTTTTT.